This passage covers 29 T cell receptor beta chains from one sample sequenced in a study of a mutant IDH1 vaccine in newly diagnosed glioma. Time point of the sample: week 35, safety follow-up. What each vaccine dose contained was 300 ug of mutant IDH1 20-mer peptide, accompanied by topical imiquimod. Which antigens these TCRs recognize remains unknown. Only in-frame clones appear in the TCRdb table, and some are missing; sequencing was by immunoSEQ multiplex PCR. This sample carries around 53,000 clones, around 85% of them seen once, and the ten largest clones take roughly 6.3%. Sequenced here: PBMCs, sampled from a glioma patient whose treatment included an IDH1 peptide vaccine. These receptor sequences come from a man aged 40-49 years with glioma.

This clone was picked up a small number of times. V is TRBV20-1 and J is TRBJ1-1; D gene ambiguous. CDR1 and CDR2 (germline): DFQATT, SNEGSKA (reference sequence). V dropped 6 bases and J dropped 2 bases, with 7 bases sitting between them. CDR3 size: 11 residues. The DNA for the CDR3 is TGCAGTGCCCAAGAAAACACTGAAGCTTTCTTT. Its translation: CSAQENTEAFF.

The chain employs TRBV9 and TRBJ2-2; no clear D gene. Trimming cost V 0 bases and J 7 bases, with 13 bases left between them. Looked up from germline, CDR1 is SGDLS and CDR2 is YYNGEE. The length of the CDR3 is 15 residues. The CDR3 loop is CASSVGGHTFGELFF. Written as DNA, the CDR3 is TGTGCCAGCAGCGTAGGCGGTCACACTTTCGGGGAGCTGTTTTTT.

About this clone itself: One end of the junction is discordant with germline, which a read error may explain. This rearrangement joins TRBV7-7 to TRBJ2-3, with D perhaps matching TRBD1 or TRBD2 (5 bases each). In germline, CDR1 is SSHAT, CDR2 FNYEAQ (reference sequence). There are 13 residues in the CDR3. The CDR3 nucleotides are TGTGCTAGCAGCTTAGTGGGGGTAGATACGCAGTATTTT. Translation gives CASSLVGVDTQYF.

The J gene is TRBJ1-3, the V gene TRBV6-5; D remains ambiguous. Trimming cost V 5 bases and J 2 bases, with 7 bases left between them. This CDR3 has 13 amino acids. Germline CDR1 reads MNHEY; CDR2 reads SVGAGI. The DNA for the CDR3 is TGTGCCAGCAGTACCTTGACTGGAAACACCATATATTTT. The encoded protein is CASSTLTGNTIYF.

V usage is TRBV4-2 and J usage is TRBJ1-2; D unresolved. V was cut by 2 bases and J by 4 bases, with 11 bases left in between. The CDR3 runs to 14 residues. The germline V gene encodes CDR1 LGHNA and CDR2 YNFKEQ. CDR3 in amino acids: CASSQNKRSYGYTF. CDR3 in DNA: TGTGCCAGCAGCCAAAACAAAAGGTCCTATGGCTACACCTTC.

In its sample, this clone ranks as medium-sized. The chain employs TRBV27 and TRBJ1-2; TRBD1 matches 7 bases. Trimming took 5 bases from V and 3 from J; bases not matched to a gene: 6. Per germline, CDR1 MNHEY and CDR2 SMNVEV (reference sequence). The CDR3 is made up of 14 amino acids. CDR3 DNA: TGTGCCAGCAGTCCGACAGGGTCCCACTATGGCTACACCTTC. It translates to CASSPTGSHYGYTF.

The CDR3 region has the DNA TGTGCCAGCAGCGCCCGAGGGGCAGCGGGTGACACAGATACGCAGTATTTT. Its translation: CASSARGAAGDTDTQYF. The V and J genes are TRBV9 and TRBJ2-3, with D perhaps matching TRBD2 (6 bases). Trimming cost V 3 bases and J 2 bases, with 19 bases left between them. Germline CDR1 SGDLS, CDR2 YYNGEE. CDR3 length: 17 amino acids.

J is TRBJ2-1 and V is TRBV7-9, with D uncertain. Germline loops: CDR1 SEHNR, CDR2 FQNEAQ (reference sequence). The ends were cut back, 5 bases at V and 12 bases at J, with 17 bases in the middle. This CDR3 contains 13 residues. CDR3 region: CASSASDPVGQFF. In nucleotides, the CDR3 is TGTGCCAGCAGCGCGTCCGACCCGGTAGGGCAGTTCTTC.

This sequence joins TRBV27 and TRBJ1-2; 8 bases align to TRBD1. The CDR3 extends over 15 amino acids. Germline V gives CDR1 MNHEY, CDR2 SMNVEV (reference sequence). Losses at the gene ends were 2 bases for V and 7 bases for J; bases not matched to a gene: 9. The DNA for the CDR3 is TGTGCCAGCAGTTTAGCAGGGGGCGATTTTAGTGGCTACACCTTC. This encodes CASSLAGGDFSGYTF.

This clone was detected once. The V gene is TRBV18, the J gene TRBJ1-1, with TRBD1 identical over 8 bases. With 6 bases clipped from V and 4 bases from J, the junction kept 10 bases outside the gene matches. Germline V lookup: CDR1 KGHSH, CDR2 LQKENI. The CDR3 totals 15 residues. CDR3 sequence (DNA): TGTGCCAGCTCTCCAGACGGGACAGGTGGCACTGAAGCTTTCTTT. Encoded protein: CASSPDGTGGTEAFF.

V and J are TRBV7-9 and TRBJ1-6, with D unresolved. With 3 bases removed from V and 0 bases from J, the gap between germline ends came to 9 bases. The CDR3 is made up of 16 amino acids. Germline lookup yields CDR1 SEHNR and CDR2 FQNEAQ (reference sequence). The CDR3 nucleotides read TGTGCCAGCAGCTTGGCAGTGAGCTCCTATAATTCACCCCTCCACTTT. This codes for CASSLAVSSYNSPLHF.

The chain links TRBV4-2 to TRBJ1-2; TRBD1 might be the D (5 bases). CDR1 is LGHNA and CDR2 is YNFKEQ in the germline V gene. CDR3 size: 17 residues. V was trimmed by 1 base and J by 7 bases, leaving 22 bases between them. This chain's CDR3 is CASSQAGTGLNGGGYTF. CDR3 DNA: TGTGCCAGCAGCCAAGCGGGTACAGGCCTTAACGGGGGTGGCTACACCTTC.

V is TRBV2 and J is TRBJ1-6; D call uncertain. From germline, CDR1 is SNHLY and CDR2 FYNNEI. The V end was cut by 9 bases, the J end by 7 bases, with 16 bases between. The CDR3 sequence is 14 residues long. The CDR3 sequence: CASLVGVKNSPLHF. The CDR3 nucleotides are TGTGCCAGTTTGGTGGGAGTCAAAAATTCACCCCTCCACTTT.

CDR3: CASSSGNTIYF. DNA for the CDR3: TGCGCCAGCAGTTCCGGAAACACCATATATTTT. The chain couples TRBV5-1 to TRBJ1-3; D gene uncertain. The CDR3 length is 11 residues. CDR1 and CDR2 (germline): SGHRS, YFSETQ. V lost 5 bases and J lost 4, with 4 bases in between.

This rearrangement joins TRBV15 to TRBJ1-3; tentative D call: TRBD1 (5 bases). The CDR3 extends over 14 amino acids. Germline CDR1 is LNHNV and CDR2 is YYDKDF (reference sequence). Trimming removed 4 bases from V and 4 bases from J, with 11 bases in between. CDR3 sequence reads: CATSNTGGGNTIYF. CDR3 sequence (DNA): TGTGCCACCAGCAATACTGGGGGGGGAAACACCATATATTTT.

This rearrangement joins TRBV6-5 to TRBJ2-5; 9 bases align to TRBD1. The CDR3 has 15 amino acids. Per germline, CDR1 MNHEY and CDR2 SVGAGI. V shed 5 bases and J 14 bases; nucleotides not matched to a gene: 18. This chain's CDR3 is CASSTTGTGSSSIYF. CDR3 DNA: TGTGCCAGCAGTACCACAGGGACAGGGAGCTCCTCCATCTACTTC.

The CDR3 loop is CASSMVGEQFF. CDR3 bases: TGTGCCAGCAGCATGGTAGGTGAGCAGTTCTTC. V and J are TRBV7-9 and TRBJ2-1; D is unresolved. The CDR3 has 11 amino acids. The V end lost 5 bases, the J end lost 9 bases, and 8 bases lay between the germline ends. Germline CDR1 is SEHNR and CDR2 is FQNEAQ (reference sequence).

The chain couples TRBV7-9 to TRBJ1-5; 7 positions agree with TRBD1. CDR1 and CDR2 (germline): SEHNR, FQNEAQ (reference sequence). This CDR3 has 15 amino acids. Unmatched junction bases numbered 1, after V lost 0 bases and J lost 2 bases. The CDR3 loop is CASSLAGGGNQPQHF. The DNA of the CDR3 is TGTGCCAGCAGCTTAGCAGGGGGCGGCAATCAGCCCCAGCATTTT.

This clone was seen only a few times. V and J are TRBV5-1 and TRBJ1-2; unclear D gene. The ends were cut back, 0 bases at V and 9 bases at J, with 9 bases in the middle. CDR3 length: 12 residues. From germline, CDR1 is SGHRS and CDR2 YFSETQ. This CDR3 reads CASSLGQDRYTF. CDR3 in DNA: TGCGCCAGCAGCTTGGGTCAGGACCGCTACACCTTC.

The chain recombines TRBV7-9 with TRBJ2-6, with 7 bases lining up with TRBD1. This CDR3 spans 17 amino acids. V was pared by 2 bases and J by 0 bases, with 4 bases of the junction left unmatched. CDR1 and CDR2 from the germline V gene are SEHNR and FQNEAQ (reference sequence). CDR3 sequence: CASSLRQGFSGANVLTF. The CDR3 coding sequence is TGTGCCAGCAGCTTACGACAGGGTTTCTCTGGGGCCAACGTCCTGACTTTC.

The rearrangement joins TRBV15 to TRBJ1-2; tentatively, D is TRBD1 (5 bases). The CDR3 extends over 14 amino acids. Deletions cut 0 bases from V and 0 bases from J, with 5 bases between. Germline CDR1 is LNHNV and CDR2 is YYDKDF (reference sequence). The CDR3 DNA is TGTGCCACCAGCAGAGAGACAGCTAACTATGGCTACACCTTC. Residues: CATSRETANYGYTF.

This chain uses TRBV29-1 with TRBJ2-1; 11 bases match TRBD2. V shed 4 bases and J 0 bases; nucleotides not matched to a gene: 5. Germline V lookup: CDR1 SQVTM, CDR2 ANQGSEA. The CDR3 extends over 16 amino acids. The DNA for the CDR3 is TGCAGCGTTGTCCTAGCGGGGGGAAGCTCCTACAATGAGCAGTTCTTC. Encoded protein: CSVVLAGGSSYNEQFF.

The V call is TRBV7-9, the J call TRBJ1-4; possible D gene TRBD1, 5 bases. Trimming took 2 bases from V and 5 from J, leaving 18 bases between them. Germline V gives CDR1 SEHNR, CDR2 FQNEAQ (reference sequence). This CDR3 has 17 amino acids. CDR3 DNA sequence: TGTGCCAGCAGCTTAAACGTAGGAGGGGAGGGGAATGAAAAACTGTTTTTT. Residues: CASSLNVGGEGNEKLFF.

The chain is built from TRBV7-9 and TRBJ2-5; TRBD1 agrees at 8 bases. The V segment lost 5 bases and the J segment 3 bases; nucleotides outside the gene matches: 8. In germline, CDR1 is SEHNR, CDR2 FQNEAQ (reference sequence). CDR3 size: 15 residues. The CDR3 sequence: CASSRVNRGKETQYF. The CDR3 DNA follows: TGTGCCAGCAGCCGCGTAAACAGGGGGAAAGAGACCCAGTACTTC. Looking up the rest from reference TRBV7-9 and TRBJ2-5 gives the full variable domain: DTGVSQNPRHKITKRGQNVTFRCDPISEHNRLYWYRQTLGQGPEFLTYFQNEAQLEKSRLLSDRFSAERPKGSFSTLEIQRTEQGDSAMYLCASSRVNRGKETQYFGPGTRLLVL.

The rearrangement joins TRBV6-4 to TRBJ1-4; D perhaps matches TRBD1 (5 bases). This CDR3 contains 18 residues. V shed 0 bases and J shed 8 bases, with 22 bases lying between them. The V gene's germline CDR1 is MRHNA and CDR2 SNTAGT. CDR3 amino acids: CASSDSECTGQVGEKLFF. DNA of the CDR3: TGTGCCAGCAGTGACTCCGAATGTACAGGCCAGGTAGGGGAAAAACTGTTTTTT.

This rearrangement joins TRBV5-6 to TRBJ2-5; maybe TRBD1 (6 bases). The CDR3 is 13 amino acids. The germline V gene has CDR1 SGHDT and CDR2 YYEEEE. Trimming shortened V by 4 bases and J by 5 bases, and 12 bases separated the two germline ends. CDR3 coding DNA: TGTGCCAGCAGCCCCACAGGGCGGGAGACCCAGTACTTC. Translating it yields CASSPTGRETQYF.

This chain uses TRBV19 with TRBJ1-4; no firm D call. The germline V and J ends were trimmed by 6 bases and 3 bases, with 17 bases remaining between them. This CDR3 has 16 residues. Germline assignment: CDR1 LNHDA and CDR2 SQIVND (reference sequence). The CDR3 here is CASRAASGLANEKLFF. The CDR3, as DNA: TGTGCCAGTAGGGCCGCGAGCGGTCTTGCTAATGAAAAACTGTTTTTT.

This clone was counted a few times. The chain employs TRBV19 and TRBJ2-1; D might be TRBD2 (5 bases). Trimming removed 0 bases at V and 9 bases at J, with 12 bases between. The CDR3 length is 14 residues. CDR1 is LNHDA and CDR2 is SQIVND in the germline V gene (reference sequence). CDR3: CASSIDREDGEQFF. CDR3 nucleotides: TGTGCCAGTAGTATAGATCGGGAAGACGGTGAGCAGTTCTTC.

The chain carries TRBV6-1 and TRBJ1-4, with D perhaps TRBD1 (6 bases). The germline CDR1 and CDR2 sequences are MNHNS and SASEGT. V was cut by 7 bases and J by 10 bases, with 16 bases left in between. The CDR3 length is 13 residues. The CDR3 coding sequence is TGTGCCAGCAAAGAAAGGGGGGTGGGAAAACTGTTTTTT. This translates into CASKERGVGKLFF.